The 31 T cell receptor beta chains reported below all come from one sample, sequenced in a study of technical replicates of blood from several donors. The data were produced by immunoSEQ multiplex PCR, yet TCRdb's version contains in-frame clones alone and is incomplete. The sample records around 80,000 clones, roughly 93% being singletons. Sequences were obtained from T cells isolated from PBMCs. The receptors here all came from a human donor in good health.

V is TRBV28 and J is TRBJ2-1; TRBD1 might be the D (6 bases). V was pared by 5 bases and J by 9 bases, with 11 bases between. The CDR3 has 12 residues. The germline V gene has CDR1 MDHEN and CDR2 SYDVKM. CDR3: CASSLTGLEQFF. The CDR3 nucleotides are TGTGCCAGCAGTCTTACAGGGCTTGAGCAGTTCTTC.

The CDR3: CASSRTGLAGDGDTQYF. The CDR3 DNA follows: TGTGCCAGCAGCCGTACGGGACTAGCGGGAGATGGAGATACGCAGTATTTT. The chain has TRBV4-2 and TRBJ2-3, with 14 nucleotides matching TRBD2. In germline, CDR1 is LGHNA, CDR2 YNFKEQ. The CDR3 extends over 17 amino acids. After removal of 4 bases from V and 5 bases from J, the junction contained 8 bases not matched to a gene.

The chain's CDR3 is CASSANGNSGNTIYF. Here the CDR3 DNA reads TGTGCCAGCAGTGCCAACGGGAACTCTGGAAACACCATATATTTT. The gene calls are TRBV2 and TRBJ1-3; the D is unclear. V lost 4 bases and J lost 0, with 10 bases in between. The CDR3 spans 15 residues. Germline V gives CDR1 SNHLY, CDR2 FYNNEI.

V is TRBV29-1 and J is TRBJ2-3; D gene uncertain. The germline CDR1 and CDR2 sequences are SQVTM and ANQGSEA. Trimming shortened V by 1 base and J by 2 bases, and 7 bases separated the two germline ends. The CDR3 runs to 13 residues. The DNA for the CDR3 is TGCAGCGTTGAAGTTTACTTCACAGATACGCAGTATTTT. Amino acid sequence: CSVEVYFTDTQYF.

This rearrangement joins TRBV28 to TRBJ1-5; D unclear. V shed 3 bases and J shed 3 bases, with 3 bases lying between them. Germline V lookup: CDR1 MDHEN, CDR2 SYDVKM. This CDR3 region has 12 residues. DNA for the CDR3: TGTGCCAGCAGTTTCTTCAATCAGCCCCAGCATTTT. Amino acids: CASSFFNQPQHF.

The rearrangement joins TRBV6-4 to TRBJ2-1, with 8 bases lining up with TRBD2. Germline trimming cut 7 bases from V and 10 bases from J; bases unmatched to any gene: 15. CDR3 size: 15 residues. Germline lookup yields CDR1 MRHNA and CDR2 SNTAGT. DNA for the CDR3: TGTGCCAGCACCCGAGGAGAGCGGGAGAGGAGCGAGCAGTTCTTC. This translates into CASTRGERERSEQFF.

V is TRBV2 and J is TRBJ2-1, with 10 positions matching TRBD2. This CDR3 spans 15 amino acids. With V trimmed by 8 bases and J by 10 bases, 14 bases remained unmatched. Germline loops: CDR1 SNHLY, CDR2 FYNNEI. The CDR3 here is CASLPRTSGMGEQFF. The CDR3 DNA sequence: TGTGCCAGCCTCCCCAGGACTAGCGGCATGGGGGAGCAGTTCTTC.

V and J are TRBV4-1 and TRBJ1-1, with TRBD1 identical over 7 bases. The V segment lost 3 bases and the J segment 0 bases; nucleotides outside the gene matches: 10. The CDR3 covers 17 residues. CDR1 MGHRA and CDR2 YSYEKL come from the germline V gene. The DNA for the CDR3 is TGCGCCAGCAGCCACAGTACTACGGGACAGATGAACACTGAAGCTTTCTTT. Translated: CASSHSTTGQMNTEAFF.

The rearrangement joins TRBV27 to TRBJ2-7, with D perhaps TRBD1 (6 bases). Germline assignment: CDR1 MNHEY and CDR2 SMNVEV (reference sequence). The CDR3 loop spans 18 amino acids. Between the trimmed V and J ends, which lost 2 bases and 0 bases, there was a span of 20 bases. CDR3 sequence: CASSLGSVWDIPSYEQYF. The CDR3 nucleotides read TGTGCCAGCAGTTTAGGTAGTGTTTGGGACATACCCTCCTACGAGCAGTACTTC.

This chain joins TRBV28 and TRBJ1-5; the match to TRBD1 covers 7 bases. Germline trimming cut 1 base from V and 5 bases from J; bases unmatched to any gene: 2. Per germline, CDR1 MDHEN and CDR2 SYDVKM. CDR3 length: 14 amino acids. DNA for the CDR3: TGTGCCAGCAGTTTATTAACAGGGGATCAGCCCCAGCATTTT. Amino acid sequence: CASSLLTGDQPQHF.

This clone was picked up one time. The chain joins TRBV2 to TRBJ1-5, with 10 bases that match TRBD1. There are 14 residues in the CDR3. Germline values: CDR1 SNHLY, CDR2 FYNNEI. The trim removed 8 bases at V and 7 bases at J, leaving 8 bases unmatched. The CDR3 is CASRDRGLRQPQHF. Written as DNA, the CDR3 is TGTGCCAGCCGGGACAGGGGCTTAAGGCAGCCCCAGCATTTT.

The chain is built from TRBV19 and TRBJ1-1, with TRBD1 matching 8 bases. Germline V gene lookup returns CDR1 LNHDA and CDR2 SQIVND (reference sequence). Trimming removed 4 bases from V and 7 bases from J; junction bases left unmatched: 11. The CDR3 runs 15 residues. CDR3: CASSTGRTGYDEAFF. The CDR3 DNA sequence: TGTGCCAGTAGTACCGGAAGGACAGGGTATGATGAAGCTTTCTTT.

V is TRBV28 and J is TRBJ2-3; TRBD2 matches at 15 bases. The V segment lost 0 bases and the J segment 3 bases; nucleotides outside the gene matches: 10. Per the germline V gene, CDR1 is MDHEN and CDR2 is SYDVKM. The CDR3 totals 20 residues. CDR3 amino acids: CASSLWALPGTSGRTDTQYF. The CDR3 DNA follows: TGTGCCAGCAGTTTATGGGCCCTTCCCGGGACTAGCGGGAGGACAGATACGCAGTATTTT. The full variable domain, rest sourced from reference TRBV28 and TRBJ2-3, is DVKVTQSSRYLVKRTGEKVFLECVQDMDHENMFWYRQDPGLGLRLIYFSYDVKMKEKGDIPEGYSVSREKKERFSLILESASTNQTSMYLCASSLWALPGTSGRTDTQYFGPGTRLTVL.

The rearrangement links TRBV11-2 to TRBJ1-4; D may be TRBD1 (6 bases). The CDR3 is 15 residues long. Germline V CDR1 and CDR2: SGHAT, FQNNGV. V dropped 5 bases and J dropped 8 bases, with 18 bases sitting between them. DNA for the CDR3: TGTGCCAGCAGCCTTCAGGGGACGTGGAGGGAAAAACTGTTTTTT. Translating it yields CASSLQGTWREKLFF.

The chain has TRBV28 and TRBJ2-3, with 10 bases lining up with TRBD1. CDR3 size: 12 residues. V shed 10 bases and J 10 bases; nucleotides not matched to a gene: 8. Germline lookup yields CDR1 MDHEN and CDR2 SYDVKM. CDR3: CATTGTGVSQYF. CDR3 nucleotide sequence: TGTGCCACGACCGGGACAGGGGTTTCGCAGTATTTT.

This chain joins TRBV5-1 and TRBJ2-7; D is perhaps TRBD1 (6 bases). The CDR3 contains 13 residues. Germline lookup yields CDR1 SGHRS and CDR2 YFSETQ. The V end lost 7 bases, the J end lost 5 bases, and 16 bases lay between the germline ends. The CDR3 region has the DNA TGCGCCAGCGGCAGGGGTGGGTTTGACGAGCAGTACTTC. The encoded protein is CASGRGGFDEQYF. Using reference TRBV5-1 and TRBJ2-7 for the parts outside the CDR3, the full variable domain is KAGVTQTPRYLIKTRGQQVTLSCSPISGHRSVSWYQQTPGQGLQFLFEYFSETQRNKGNFPGRFSGRQFSNSRSEMNVSTLELGDSALYLCASGRGGFDEQYFGPGTRLTVT.

The genes are TRBV11-2 and TRBJ1-4; 8 bases map to TRBD1. Trimming removed 5 bases from V and 8 bases from J; junction bases left unmatched: 7. The CDR3 is 14 amino acids. In germline, CDR1 is SGHAT, CDR2 FQNNGV. CDR3 sequence reads: CASSQGTGSEKLFF. The CDR3 DNA reads as TGTGCCAGCAGCCAAGGGACAGGATCCGAAAAACTGTTTTTT.

This clone was detected a few times. This chain links TRBV27 with TRBJ1-5; TRBD1 matches at 10 bases. Trimming at V came to 5 bases and at J to 5 bases, leaving 3 bases not matched to a gene. CDR1 MNHEY and CDR2 SMNVEV come from the germline V gene (reference sequence). This CDR3 is 14 amino acids long. In nucleotides, the CDR3 is TGTGCCAGCAGTCAAGGGACAGGGGATCAGCCCCAGCATTTT. Translating gives CASSQGTGDQPQHF.

Here the CDR3 DNA reads TGCGCCAGCAGAACAGTTAGCACAGATACGCAGTATTTT. This gives the protein CASRTVSTDTQYF. This sequence joins TRBV5-1 and TRBJ2-3; D not certain. The CDR3 has 13 amino acids. The V and J ends lost 5 bases and 0 bases respectively, with 7 bases between them. CDR1 and CDR2 from the germline V gene are SGHRS and YFSETQ.

V gene TRBV2 combines with J gene TRBJ2-7; TRBD2 matches at 15 bases. CDR1 SNHLY and CDR2 FYNNEI come from the germline V gene. With V trimmed by 8 bases and J by 6 bases, 20 bases remained unmatched. The CDR3 length is 19 residues. For the CDR3, the DNA is TGTGCCAGCGGCTCTGTAACCGGACTAGCGGGAGGGCCAGGGCGCGAGCAGTACTTC. Encoded protein: CASGSVTGLAGGPGREQYF.

CDR3: CASTETGLNSPLHF. CDR3 nucleotides: TGCGCCAGCACCGAGACAGGACTTAATTCACCCCTCCACTTT. The V and J genes are TRBV5-1 and TRBJ1-6; tentative D call: TRBD1 (6 bases). The germline CDR1 and CDR2 sequences are SGHRS and YFSETQ. This CDR3 region has 14 residues. Trimming shortened V by 6 bases and J by 6 bases, and 13 bases separated the two germline ends.

The chain has TRBV6-5 and TRBJ1-2, with 7 bases identical to TRBD1. This CDR3 contains 15 residues. The V and J ends lost 6 bases and 8 bases, in that order; junction bases with no gene match: 15. Germline lookup yields CDR1 MNHEY and CDR2 SVGAGI. CDR3 in amino acids: CASSPELQGMRGYTF. In nucleotides, the CDR3 is TGTGCCAGCAGCCCCGAATTACAGGGGATGAGGGGCTACACCTTC.

The rearrangement joins TRBV5-3 to TRBJ2-7; D might be TRBD1 (5 bases). TRBV5-3 is noted as an ORF with a role that remains uncertain. The CDR3 is made up of 15 amino acids. V shed 4 bases and J shed 0 bases, with 14 bases lying between them. The CDR3 DNA sequence: TGTGCCAGAAGCCGTCCCAGGGTAGCCTCCTACGAGCAGTACTTC. This gives the protein CARSRPRVASYEQYF.

This chain joins TRBV5-1 and TRBJ2-1; 8 bases line up with TRBD2. V was clipped by 3 bases and J by 13 bases; unmatched bases: 12. This CDR3 spans 14 amino acids. CDR1 is SGHRS, CDR2 YFSETQ, per germline. The CDR3 DNA follows: TGCGCCAGCAGCTCCTCACTGTTGCGGGAGGCCCAGTTCTTC. It specifies CASSSSLLREAQFF.

The V and J genes are TRBV19 and TRBJ2-4; the match to TRBD1 covers 7 bases. The CDR3 length is 14 residues. The ends lost 6 bases at V and 4 bases at J; junction bases unmatched: 6. Germline assignment: CDR1 LNHDA and CDR2 SQIVND (reference sequence). CDR3 nucleotide sequence: TGTGCCAGTAGAACTCGGGACAGTAAAAACATTCAGTACTTC. It yields the protein CASRTRDSKNIQYF.

This sequence joins TRBV10-3 and TRBJ2-7; TRBD1 matches 9 bases. The germline V gene encodes CDR1 ENHRY and CDR2 SYGVKD. Trimming cost V 4 bases and J 0 bases; bases outside gene matches: 7. The length of the CDR3 is 16 residues. CDR3: CAISGYEDRGSYEQYF. The CDR3 nucleotides read TGTGCCATCAGTGGGTATGAGGACAGGGGCTCCTACGAGCAGTACTTC.

The chain has TRBV10-1 and TRBJ1-5, with 7 bases that match TRBD1. The CDR3 is made up of 15 amino acids. The germline CDR1 and CDR2 sequences are WNHNN and SYGVQD (reference sequence). V gave up 9 bases and J gave up 5 bases; unmatched junction bases: 13. The CDR3 DNA reads as TGCGCCAGATCCTGGACAGGCAGGGTGCATCAGCCCCAGCATTTT. Its protein is CARSWTGRVHQPQHF.

This clone occurred once. J is TRBJ2-2 and V is TRBV4-1; D not resolved. V was shortened by 0 bases and J by 4 bases, with 12 bases between the two germline ends. CDR1 MGHRA and CDR2 YSYEKL come from the germline V gene. CDR3 length: 16 amino acids. The CDR3 sequence is CASSQDRIQPTGELFF. Written as DNA, the CDR3 is TGCGCCAGCAGCCAAGACCGGATACAGCCCACCGGGGAGCTGTTTTTT.

The chain's CDR3 is CASSQSWQGLYGYTF. The CDR3 coding sequence is TGTGCCAGCAGTCAAAGCTGGCAGGGCCTCTATGGCTACACCTTC. V usage is TRBV7-8 and J usage is TRBJ1-2, with D tentatively TRBD1 (5 bases). The germline CDR1 and CDR2 sequences are SGHVS and FQNEAQ. V was trimmed by 6 bases and J by 4 bases, leaving 18 bases between them. This CDR3 contains 15 residues.

V and J are TRBV19 and TRBJ1-3; 9 positions match TRBD1. In germline, CDR1 is LNHDA, CDR2 SQIVND (reference sequence). The CDR3 runs to 17 residues. Losses at the gene ends were 3 bases for V and 2 bases for J; bases not matched to a gene: 8. As DNA, the CDR3 is TGTGCCAGTAGTATGGGACAGGGAGGTTTTCCTGGAAACACCATATATTTT. Translation: CASSMGQGGFPGNTIYF.

The genes are TRBV19 and TRBJ1-3; tentative D call: TRBD1 (6 bases). Germline lookup yields CDR1 LNHDA and CDR2 SQIVND (reference sequence). The CDR3 runs 15 residues. V lost 1 base, J lost 0 bases, and 7 bases lay in between. The CDR3 loop reads CASSIGQVSGNTIYF. CDR3 nucleotides: TGTGCCAGTAGTATAGGACAGGTCTCTGGAAACACCATATATTTT.